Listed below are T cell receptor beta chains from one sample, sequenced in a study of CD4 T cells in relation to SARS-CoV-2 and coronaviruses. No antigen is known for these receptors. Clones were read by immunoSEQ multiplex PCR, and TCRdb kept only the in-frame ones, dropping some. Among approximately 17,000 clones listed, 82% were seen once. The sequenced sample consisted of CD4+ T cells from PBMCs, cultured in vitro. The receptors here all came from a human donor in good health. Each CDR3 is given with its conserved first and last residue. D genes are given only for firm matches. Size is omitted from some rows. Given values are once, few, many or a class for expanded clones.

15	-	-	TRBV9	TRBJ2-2	TGTGCCAGCAGCGTAGCCGGGACACCCACCGGGGAGCTGTTTTTT	CASSVAGTPTGELFF
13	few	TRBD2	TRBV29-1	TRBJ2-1	TGCAGCGTTCGGACTAGCGGGACCAATGAGCAGTTCTTC	CSVRTSGTNEQFF
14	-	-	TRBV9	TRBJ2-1	TGTGCCAGCAGCGTACAGTCAGCGGACAATGAGCAGTTCTTC	CASSVQSADNEQFF
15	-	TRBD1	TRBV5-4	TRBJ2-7	TGTGCCAGCAGAGAGCCGGGACAGTCCTCCTACGAGCAGTACTTC	CASREPGQSSYEQYF
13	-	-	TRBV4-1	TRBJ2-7	TGCGCCAGCAGCCTAGGAGTCTTGGGGAAGCAGTACTTC	CASSLGVLGKQYF
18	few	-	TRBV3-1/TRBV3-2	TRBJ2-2	TGTGCCAGCAGCCAACCACGATTACTAGAAATTAATGGCGGGGAGCTGTTTTTT	CASSQPRLLEINGGELFF
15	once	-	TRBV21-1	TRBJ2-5	TGTGCCAGTTCCCCAAAGGGCCAGAAAGGGGAGACCCAGTACTTC	CASSPKGQKGETQYF
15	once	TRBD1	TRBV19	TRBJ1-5	TGTGCCAGTAGCTGGAGACAGGGGGGAAATCAGCCCCAGCATTTT	CASSWRQGGNQPQHF
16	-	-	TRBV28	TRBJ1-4	TGTGCCAGCACCACTTCCGGGCAGGGCCTTAATGAAAAACTGTTTTTT	CASTTSGQGLNEKLFF
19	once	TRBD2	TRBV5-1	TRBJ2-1	TGCGCCAGCAGCTTCCTTAATAGCGGGGGGTCTAGCTCCTACAATGAGCAGTTCTTC	CASSFLNSGGSSSYNEQFF
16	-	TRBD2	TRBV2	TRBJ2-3	TGTGCCAGCAGGCAATCCGGGACTACAACCACAGATACGCAGTATTTT	CASRQSGTTTTDTQYF
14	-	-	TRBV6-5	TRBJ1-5	TGTGCCAGCAGTTTCGCAGGGGAAGGGATGCCCCAGCATTTT	CASSFAGEGMPQHF
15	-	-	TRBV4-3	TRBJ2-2	TGCGCCAGCAGCCAATCCCGCCCTAGCGCCGGGGAGCTGTTTTTT	CASSQSRPSAGELFF
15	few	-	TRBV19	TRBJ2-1	TGTGCCAGTAGCCCGTTGGGGACCTCCTACAATGAGCAGTTCTTC	CASSPLGTSYNEQFF
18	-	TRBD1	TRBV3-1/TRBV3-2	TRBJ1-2	TGTGCCAGCAGCCAAGTAGGAGGGACCGGGACAGGGAACTATGGCTACACCTTC	CASSQVGGTGTGNYGYTF
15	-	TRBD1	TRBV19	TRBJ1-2	TGTGCCAGTAGTTATAATGGACAGGGAAACTATGGCTACACCTTC	CASSYNGQGNYGYTF
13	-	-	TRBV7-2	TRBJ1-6	TGTGCCAGCAGCTTAGAGCAAGTCCAGCCCCTCCACTTT	CASSLEQVQPLHF
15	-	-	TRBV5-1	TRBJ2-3	TGCGCCAGCAGCCTACCGGCGGTGAGCACAGATACGCAGTATTTT	CASSLPAVSTDTQYF
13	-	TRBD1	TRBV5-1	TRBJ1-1	TGCGCCAGCAGCATTAGGGACAGCAATGAAGCTTTCTTT	CASSIRDSNEAFF
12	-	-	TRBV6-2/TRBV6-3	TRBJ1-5	TGTGCCAGCAGTTGGGGCAATCAGCCCCAGCATTTT	CASSWGNQPQHF
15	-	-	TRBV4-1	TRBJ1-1	TGCGCCAGCAGCCAAACGACAGTAGGGAACACTGAAGCTTTCTTT	CASSQTTVGNTEAFF
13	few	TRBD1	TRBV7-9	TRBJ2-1	TGTACCAGCGTAGGACAGGGGTACAATGAGCAGTTCTTC	CTSVGQGYNEQFF
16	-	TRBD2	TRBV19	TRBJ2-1	TGTGCCAGTACCCCACCCCGCAGCGGGACGTACAATGAGCAGTTCTTC	CASTPPRSGTYNEQFF
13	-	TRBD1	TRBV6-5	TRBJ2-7	TGTGCCAGCAGCATCGACAGGGATAGCGAGCAGTACTTC	CASSIDRDSEQYF
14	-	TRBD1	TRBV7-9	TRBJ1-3	TGTGCCACGAGACAGGGCCCCTCTGGAAACACCATATATTTT	CATRQGPSGNTIYF
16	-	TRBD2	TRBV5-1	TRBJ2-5	TGCGCCAGCGTAGTCGGCTCTCGCGGGGGTGTAGAGACCCAGTACTTC	CASVVGSRGGVETQYF
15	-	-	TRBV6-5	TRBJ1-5	TGTGCCAGCAGCAGACAGGACAATAGCAATCAGCCCCAGCATTTT	CASSRQDNSNQPQHF
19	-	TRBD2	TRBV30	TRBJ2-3	TGTGCCTGGAGTGTACTAAGCGGGAGGGCCGAATTCGGCTCAGATACGCAGTATTTT	CAWSVLSGRAEFGSDTQYF
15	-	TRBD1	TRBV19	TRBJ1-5	TGTGCCAGTAGTAGGACAGGGATTAGCAATCAGCCCCAGCATTTT	CASSRTGISNQPQHF
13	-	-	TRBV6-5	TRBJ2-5	TGTGCCAGCAGACTAACAGGGAGAGAGACCCAGTACTTC	CASRLTGRETQYF
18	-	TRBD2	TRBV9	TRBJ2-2	TGTGCCAGCAGCGTAGCGGGACTAGCGGGGGTGAACACCGGGGAGCTGTTTTTT	CASSVAGLAGVNTGELFF
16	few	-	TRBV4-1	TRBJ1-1	TGCGCCAGCAGCCCCCCATCCACGATTGGGGGAACTGAAGCTTTCTTT	CASSPPSTIGGTEAFF
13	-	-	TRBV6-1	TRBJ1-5	TGTGCCAGCAGTGAAGGGACTCATCAGCCCCAGCATTTT	CASSEGTHQPQHF
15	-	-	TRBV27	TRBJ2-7	TGTGCCAGCAGTTCCAAGGGACTTCTCTCCTACGAGCAGTACTTC	CASSSKGLLSYEQYF
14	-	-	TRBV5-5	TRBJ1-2	TGTGCCAGCAGCTTACAGGGTCGGGAGTATGGCTACACCTTC	CASSLQGREYGYTF
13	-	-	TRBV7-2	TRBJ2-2	TGTGCCAGCAGCTTTCAGGTTTCCGGGGAGCTGTTTTTT	CASSFQVSGELFF
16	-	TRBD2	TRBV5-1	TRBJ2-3	TGCGCCAGCAGCTTGGAGGGGCGGGGGGAAACAGATACGCAGTATTTT	CASSLEGRGETDTQYF
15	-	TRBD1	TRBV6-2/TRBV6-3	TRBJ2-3	TGTGCCAGCAGCTCTCCGGGACAGGCTCTCAGGACGCAGTATTTT	CASSSPGQALRTQYF
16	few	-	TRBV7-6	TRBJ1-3	TGTGCCAGCAGCTTAGAAGGGGTGAGGTCTGGAAACACCATATATTTT	CASSLEGVRSGNTIYF
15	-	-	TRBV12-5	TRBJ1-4	TGTGCTAGTGGTCCTACCAGGGGATATAATGAAAAACTGTTTTTT	CASGPTRGYNEKLFF
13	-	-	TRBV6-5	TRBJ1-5	TGTGCCAGCAGGACGTATAGCAATCAGCCCCAGCATTTT	CASRTYSNQPQHF
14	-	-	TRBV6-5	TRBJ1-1	TGTGCCAGCAACCGGGGGACTGGGAACACTGAAGCTTTCTTT	CASNRGTGNTEAFF
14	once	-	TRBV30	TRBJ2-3	TGTGCCTGGATGGCTGGCAGGCACACAGATACGCAGTATTTT	CAWMAGRHTDTQYF
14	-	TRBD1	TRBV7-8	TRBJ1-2	TGTGCCAGCAGCGCCACCGGGACAGACTATGGCTACACCTTC	CASSATGTDYGYTF
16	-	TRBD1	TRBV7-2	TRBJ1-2	TGTGCCAGCAGCTTCCCGGGACAGGGATCTAACTATGGCTACACCTTC	CASSFPGQGSNYGYTF
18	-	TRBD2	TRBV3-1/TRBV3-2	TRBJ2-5	TGTGCCAGCAGCCAAGCTTTGGGACTAGCGGGAGACCAAGAGACCCAGTACTTC	CASSQALGLAGDQETQYF
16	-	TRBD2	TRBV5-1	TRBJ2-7	TGCGCCAGCAGCCCGGACCCGGGACTAGCCGCGCACGAGCAGTACTTC	CASSPDPGLAAHEQYF
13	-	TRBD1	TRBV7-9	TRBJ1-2	TGTGCCAGCCTTGGACAGGGGCTACTAGGCTACACCTTC	CASLGQGLLGYTF
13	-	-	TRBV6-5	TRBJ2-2	TGTGCCAGCAGGGTGGGGAGCACCGGGGAGCTGTTTTTT	CASRVGSTGELFF
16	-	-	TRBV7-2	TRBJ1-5	TGTGCCAGCAGCTTAGGTCACACAGATAGCAATCAGCCCCAGCATTTT	CASSLGHTDSNQPQHF
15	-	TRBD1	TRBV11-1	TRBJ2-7	TGTGCCAGCAGCCCGCGGGACAGGGGGCTCTACGAGCAGTACTTC	CASSPRDRGLYEQYF